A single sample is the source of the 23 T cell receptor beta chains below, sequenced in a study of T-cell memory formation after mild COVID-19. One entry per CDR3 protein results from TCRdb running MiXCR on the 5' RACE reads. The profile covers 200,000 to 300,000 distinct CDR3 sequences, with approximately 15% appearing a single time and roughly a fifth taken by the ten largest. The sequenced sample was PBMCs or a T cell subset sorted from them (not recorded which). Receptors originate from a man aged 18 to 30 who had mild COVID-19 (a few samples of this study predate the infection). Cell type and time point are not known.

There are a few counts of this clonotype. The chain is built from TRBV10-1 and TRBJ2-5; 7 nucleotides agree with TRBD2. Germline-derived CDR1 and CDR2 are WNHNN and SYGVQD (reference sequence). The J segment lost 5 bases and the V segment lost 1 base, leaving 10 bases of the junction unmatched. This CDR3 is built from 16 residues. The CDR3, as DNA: TGCGCCAGCAGTGAGTTGGGACGCGGACTAGAGGAGACCCAGTACTTC. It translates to CASSELGRGLEETQYF.

The CDR3 region is CASSRSLSYGYTF. CDR3 DNA: TGCGCCAGCAGCCGAAGCCTTTCCTATGGCTACACCTTC. The chain has TRBV5-1 and TRBJ1-2; D ambiguous. In germline, CDR1 is SGHRS, CDR2 YFSETQ. This CDR3 is 13 amino acids long. The V end lost 4 bases, the J end lost 4 bases, and 11 bases lay between the germline ends.

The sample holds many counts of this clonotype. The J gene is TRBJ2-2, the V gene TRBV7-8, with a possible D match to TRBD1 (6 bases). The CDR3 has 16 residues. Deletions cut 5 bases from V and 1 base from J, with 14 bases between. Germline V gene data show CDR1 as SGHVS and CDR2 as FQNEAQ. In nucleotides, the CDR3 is TGTGCCAGCAGCCCAAGACAGGCAAAGAACACCGGGGAGCTGTTTTTT. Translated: CASSPRQAKNTGELFF. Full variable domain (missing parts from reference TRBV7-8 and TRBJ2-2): GAGVSQSPRYKVAKRGQDVALRCDPISGHVSLFWYQQALGQGPEFLTYFQNEAQLDKSGLPSDRFFAERPEGSVSTLKIQRTQQEDSAVYLCASSPRQAKNTGELFFGEGSRLTVL.

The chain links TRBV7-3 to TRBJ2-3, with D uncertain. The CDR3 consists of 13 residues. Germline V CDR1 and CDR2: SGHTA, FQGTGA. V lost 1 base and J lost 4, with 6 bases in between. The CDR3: CASSLKVADTQYF. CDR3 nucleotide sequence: TGTGCCAGCAGCTTAAAAGTGGCAGATACGCAGTATTTT.

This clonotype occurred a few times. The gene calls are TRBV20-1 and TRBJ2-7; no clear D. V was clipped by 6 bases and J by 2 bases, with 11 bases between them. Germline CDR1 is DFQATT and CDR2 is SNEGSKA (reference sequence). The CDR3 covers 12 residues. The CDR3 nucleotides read TGCAGTGCCAGGCAGTATACCTACGAGCAGTACTTC. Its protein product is CSARQYTYEQYF.

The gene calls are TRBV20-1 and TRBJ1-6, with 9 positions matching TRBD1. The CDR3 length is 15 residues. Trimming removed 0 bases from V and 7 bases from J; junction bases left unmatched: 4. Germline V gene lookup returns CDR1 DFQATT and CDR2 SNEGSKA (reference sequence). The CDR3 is CSARETTGGNSPLHF. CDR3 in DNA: TGCAGTGCTAGAGAGACGACAGGGGGGAATTCACCCCTCCACTTT.

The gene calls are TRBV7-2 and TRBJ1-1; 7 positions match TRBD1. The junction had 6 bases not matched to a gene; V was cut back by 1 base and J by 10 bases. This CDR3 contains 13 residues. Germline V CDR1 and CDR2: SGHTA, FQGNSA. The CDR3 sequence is CASSLGSGQRAFF. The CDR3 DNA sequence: TGTGCCAGCAGCTTAGGGTCGGGACAGCGAGCTTTCTTT.

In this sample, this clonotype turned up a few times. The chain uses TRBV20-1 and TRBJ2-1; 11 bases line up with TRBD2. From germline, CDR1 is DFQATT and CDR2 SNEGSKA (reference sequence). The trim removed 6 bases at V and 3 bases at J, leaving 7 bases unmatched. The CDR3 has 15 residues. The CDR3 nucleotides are TGCAGTGCGAGGGGGACTAGCGGACTCTACAATGAGCAGTTCTTC. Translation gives CSARGTSGLYNEQFF.

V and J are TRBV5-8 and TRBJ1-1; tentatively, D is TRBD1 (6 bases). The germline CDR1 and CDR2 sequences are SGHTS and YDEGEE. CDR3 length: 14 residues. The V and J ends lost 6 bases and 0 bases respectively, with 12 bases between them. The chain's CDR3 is CASTRTAMNTEAFF. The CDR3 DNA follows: TGTGCCAGCACCCGGACAGCCATGAACACTGAAGCTTTCTTT.

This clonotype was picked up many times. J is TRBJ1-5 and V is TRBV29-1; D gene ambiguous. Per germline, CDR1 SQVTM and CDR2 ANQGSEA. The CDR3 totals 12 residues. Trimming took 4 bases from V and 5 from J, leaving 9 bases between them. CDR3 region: CSVADFHQPQHF. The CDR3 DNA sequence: TGCAGCGTTGCGGACTTCCATCAGCCCCAGCATTTT.

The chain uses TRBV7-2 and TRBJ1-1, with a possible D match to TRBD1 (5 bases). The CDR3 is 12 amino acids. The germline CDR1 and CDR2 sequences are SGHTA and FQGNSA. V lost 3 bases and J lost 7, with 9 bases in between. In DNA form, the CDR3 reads TGTGCCAGCAGCTTTGCAGGGCGTGAAGCTTTCTTT. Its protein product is CASSFAGREAFF.

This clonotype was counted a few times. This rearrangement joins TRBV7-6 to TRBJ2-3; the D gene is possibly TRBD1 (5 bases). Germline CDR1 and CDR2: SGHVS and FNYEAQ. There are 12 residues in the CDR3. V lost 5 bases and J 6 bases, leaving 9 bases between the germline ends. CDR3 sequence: CASSPYRDTQYF. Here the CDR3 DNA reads TGTGCCAGCAGCCCCTACAGGGATACGCAGTATTTT.

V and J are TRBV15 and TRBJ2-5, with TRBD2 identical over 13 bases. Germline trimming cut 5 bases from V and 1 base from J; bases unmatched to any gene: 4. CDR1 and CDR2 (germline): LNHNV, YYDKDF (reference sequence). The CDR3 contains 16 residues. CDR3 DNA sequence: TGTGCCACCAGCGGGGGACTAGCGGGGCCCCAAGAGACCCAGTACTTC. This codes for CATSGGLAGPQETQYF. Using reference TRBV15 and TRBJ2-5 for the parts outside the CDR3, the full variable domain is DAMVIQNPRYQVTQFGKPVTLSCSQTLNHNVMYWYQQKSSQAPKLLFHYYDKDFNNEADTPDNFQSRRPNTSFCFLDIRSPGLGDTAMYLCATSGGLAGPQETQYFGPGTRLLVL.

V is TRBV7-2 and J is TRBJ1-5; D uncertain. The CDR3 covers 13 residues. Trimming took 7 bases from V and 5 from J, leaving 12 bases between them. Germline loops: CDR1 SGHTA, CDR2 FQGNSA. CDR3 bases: TGTGCCAGCACCCTTTCGCCCGATCAGCCCCAGCATTTT. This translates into CASTLSPDQPQHF.

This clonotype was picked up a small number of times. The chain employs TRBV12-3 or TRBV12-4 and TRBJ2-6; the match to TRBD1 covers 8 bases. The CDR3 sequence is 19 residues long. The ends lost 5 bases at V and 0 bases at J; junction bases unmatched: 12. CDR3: CASSLNSGTGDSGANVLTF. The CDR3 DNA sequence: TGTGCCAGCAGTCTTAATTCCGGGACAGGCGACTCTGGGGCCAACGTCCTGACTTTC.

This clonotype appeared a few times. The CDR3 is CASSLRGGLADTQYF. The DNA for the CDR3 is TGTGCCAGCAGCTTACGGGGGGGCCTCGCAGATACGCAGTATTTT. This rearrangement joins TRBV7-2 to TRBJ2-3, with 8 bases matching TRBD2. Looked up from germline, CDR1 is SGHTA and CDR2 is FQGNSA. V lost 2 bases, J lost 4 bases, and 5 bases stayed unmatched. The CDR3 runs 15 residues.

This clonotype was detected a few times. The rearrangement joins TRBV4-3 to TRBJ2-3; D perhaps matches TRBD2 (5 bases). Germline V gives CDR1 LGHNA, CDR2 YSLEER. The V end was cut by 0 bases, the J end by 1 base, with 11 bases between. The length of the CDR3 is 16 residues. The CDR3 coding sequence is TGCGCCAGCAGCCAAGAGGCCCTCGGGGGCACAGATACGCAGTATTTT. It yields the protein CASSQEALGGTDTQYF.

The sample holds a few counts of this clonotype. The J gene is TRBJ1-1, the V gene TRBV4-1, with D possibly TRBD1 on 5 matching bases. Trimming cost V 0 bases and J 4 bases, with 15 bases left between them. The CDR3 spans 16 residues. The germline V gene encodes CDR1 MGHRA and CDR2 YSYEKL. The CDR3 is CASSQDGAGSGTEAFF. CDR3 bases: TGCGCCAGCAGCCAAGACGGGGCAGGAAGTGGCACTGAAGCTTTCTTT.

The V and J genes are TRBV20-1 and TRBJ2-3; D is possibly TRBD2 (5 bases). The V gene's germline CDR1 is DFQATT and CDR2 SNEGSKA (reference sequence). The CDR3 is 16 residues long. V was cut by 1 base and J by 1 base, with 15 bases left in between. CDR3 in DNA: TGCAGTGCTAGAGGTTGGGGAGAAGAGGGCACAGATACGCAGTATTTT. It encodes CSARGWGEEGTDTQYF.

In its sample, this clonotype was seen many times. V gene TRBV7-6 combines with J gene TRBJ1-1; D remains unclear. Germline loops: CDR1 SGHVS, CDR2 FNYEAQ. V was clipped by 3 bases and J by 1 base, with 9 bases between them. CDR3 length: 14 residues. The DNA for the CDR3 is TGTGCCAGCAGCTTGTGGGGATGGAACACTGAAGCTTTCTTT. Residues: CASSLWGWNTEAFF.

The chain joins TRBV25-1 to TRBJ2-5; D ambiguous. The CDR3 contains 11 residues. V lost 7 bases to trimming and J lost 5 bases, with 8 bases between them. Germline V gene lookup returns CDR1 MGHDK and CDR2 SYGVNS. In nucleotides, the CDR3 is TGTGCCAGCATGACATGGGAGACCCAGTACTTC. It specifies CASMTWETQYF.

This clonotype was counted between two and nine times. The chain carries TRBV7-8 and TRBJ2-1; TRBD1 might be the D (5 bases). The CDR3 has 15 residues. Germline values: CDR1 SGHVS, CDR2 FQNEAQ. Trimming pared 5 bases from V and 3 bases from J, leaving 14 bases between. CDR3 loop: CASSRGRGNYNEQFF. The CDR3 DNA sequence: TGTGCCAGCAGCCGAGGAAGGGGTAACTACAATGAGCAGTTCTTC.

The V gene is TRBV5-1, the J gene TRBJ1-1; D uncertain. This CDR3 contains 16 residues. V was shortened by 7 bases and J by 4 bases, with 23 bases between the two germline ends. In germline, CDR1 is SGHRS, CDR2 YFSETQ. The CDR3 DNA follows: TGCGCCAGCGAGGCCGACCCTCCCGGTCGTGGCACTGAAGCTTTCTTT. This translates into CASEADPPGRGTEAFF.